The next 8 T cell receptor beta chains were all read from a single sample in a study of regulatory T cells in long-lasting Graves disease. CDR3-region Arm-PCR and iRepertoire HTBI primers produced the TCR beta libraries. TCRdb processed the multiplex PCR reads anew with MiXCR; each CDR3 protein has one entry. The table lists roughly 500,000 distinct CDR3 sequences, around a fifth of them singletons, with around 7% in the top ten. Time point indicated: persistent/refractory GD, antithyroid drugs over 5 years with positive TRAb. There was RNA extracted from PBMCs, and the TCR library was made from it. This material consisted of peripheral blood mononuclear cells (PBMCs), taken when the disease was refractory, from a patient treated with antithyroid drugs. The source of these receptors is a female donor with Graves disease.

This clonotype was recorded at least ten times. The chain employs TRBV5-1 and TRBJ1-1; weak D call: TRBD1 (5 bases). The germline V and J ends were trimmed by 2 bases and 4 bases, with 12 bases remaining between them. From germline, CDR1 is SGHRS and CDR2 YFSETQ. The CDR3 consists of 14 residues. The CDR3 region has the DNA TGCGCCAGCAGCTTCTCCCTGGGGGGCACTGAAGCTTTCTTT. Translation gives CASSFSLGGTEAFF.

This clonotype was counted a few times. The genes are TRBV20-1 and TRBJ2-7, with TRBD2 identical over 9 bases. V lost 5 bases to trimming and J lost 6 bases; unmatched junction nucleotides: 14. This CDR3 comprises 15 residues. Germline V gene sequence: CDR1 DFQATT, CDR2 SNEGSKA (reference sequence). The CDR3 loop is CSAVGGLREGREQYF. CDR3 nucleotide sequence: TGCAGTGCTGTGGGAGGTCTGCGGGAGGGCCGCGAGCAGTACTTC.

This clonotype was recorded at least ten times. This chain connects TRBV6-5 to TRBJ2-5; D is uncertain. V gave up 4 bases and J gave up 5 bases, with 8 bases separating them. There are 12 residues in the CDR3. Germline V gives CDR1 MNHEY, CDR2 SVGAGI. CDR3 sequence (DNA): TGTGCCAGCAGTTCCCCCCTCGAGACCCAGTACTTC. Translated: CASSSPLETQYF.

This rearrangement joins TRBV19 to TRBJ1-2, with 10 bases lining up with TRBD1. The CDR3 length is 16 residues. V dropped 5 bases and J dropped 6; count of bases not matched to a gene: 12. The germline V gene has CDR1 LNHDA and CDR2 SQIVND (reference sequence). CDR3 sequence reads: CASSPPGQGEVDGYTF. The CDR3 DNA follows: TGTGCCAGTAGTCCCCCAGGACAGGGGGAGGTGGATGGCTACACCTTC. The full variable domain, with the rest looked up from reference TRBV19 and TRBJ1-2, is DGGITQSPKYLFRKEGQNVTLSCEQNLNHDAMYWYRQDPGQGLRLIYYSQIVNDFQKGDIAEGYSVSREKKESFPLTVTSAQKNPTAFYLCASSPPGQGEVDGYTFGSGTRLTVV.

The chain links TRBV6-8 to TRBJ2-3; D not resolved. The CDR3 covers 15 residues. V was cut by 2 bases and J by 1 base, with 10 bases left in between. Per germline, CDR1 MNHGY and CDR2 SAAAGT. In DNA form, the CDR3 reads TGTGCCAGCAGTTACCCTCCTGGGGGCACAGATACGCAGTATTTT. Translating it yields CASSYPPGGTDTQYF.

This clonotype was picked up many times. The chain combines TRBV3-1 with TRBJ2-5; D ambiguous. Germline V gene data show CDR1 as LGHDT and CDR2 as YNNKEL (reference sequence). V shed 10 bases and J shed 0 bases, with 9 bases lying between them. This CDR3 is built from 12 residues. In DNA form, the CDR3 reads TGTGCCACCAATGACTACCAAGAGACCCAGTACTTC. Its translation is CATNDYQETQYF.

The chain combines TRBV11-2 with TRBJ2-2; no clear D gene. Germline CDR1 is SGHAT and CDR2 is FQNNGV. Trimming removed 1 base at V and 6 bases at J, with 9 bases between. The CDR3 has 14 amino acids. CDR3 sequence (DNA): TGTGCCAGCAGCTTAGGTGTGGGTTCCGGGGAGCTGTTTTTT. It translates to CASSLGVGSGELFF.

V gene TRBV19 combines with J gene TRBJ1-2; D might be TRBD1 (5 bases). The CDR3 runs 14 residues. Looked up from germline, CDR1 is LNHDA and CDR2 is SQIVND (reference sequence). V lost 3 bases and J 2 bases, leaving 10 bases between the germline ends. The CDR3 here is CASSMGVANYGYTF. CDR3 in DNA: TGTGCCAGTAGTATGGGGGTGGCAAACTATGGCTACACCTTC.